The clone carrying this T cell receptor (beta chain) showed up many times. What it recognizes is unknown. Patients were aged 18 to 65, had disease duration under 2 months, and had newly diagnosed hyperthyroidism. Patients with uncontrolled infections, other autoimmune diseases, pregnancy or lactation were excluded. This sample was included in a study of T cells in Graves' hyperthyroidism and ophthalmopathy. On the study more broadly: Staff took peripheral blood when the initial diagnosis was made, before any treatment began. Study-wide results and limits: Ophthalmopathy, which appeared later, was predicted by the model a median around 6.5 months before onset.

There were TCR beta CDR3 regions amplified from RNA transcripts. The TCR CDR3 first-round RT-PCR relied on the HTBI primer set. TCRdb reprocessed the multiplex PCR reads via MiXCR and lists one record per CDR3 protein. The repertoire holds more than 550,000 distinct CDR3 sequences, 15% to 20% seen once, with roughly 16% in the top ten. The origin of this receptor is a man aged 45-60 years with Graves' hyperthyroidism. What was sequenced was blood.

The DNA for the CDR3 is TGTGCCAGCAGCCAAGACGGCGGAAAGCGAACCGGGGAGCTGTTTTTT. Protein: CASSQDGGKRTGELFF. V gene TRBV3-1 combines with J gene TRBJ2-2; D gene ambiguous. The V end was cut by 0 bases, the J end by 5 bases, with 13 bases between. Germline lookup yields CDR1 LGHDT and CDR2 YNNKEL (reference sequence). CDR3 size: 16 residues.